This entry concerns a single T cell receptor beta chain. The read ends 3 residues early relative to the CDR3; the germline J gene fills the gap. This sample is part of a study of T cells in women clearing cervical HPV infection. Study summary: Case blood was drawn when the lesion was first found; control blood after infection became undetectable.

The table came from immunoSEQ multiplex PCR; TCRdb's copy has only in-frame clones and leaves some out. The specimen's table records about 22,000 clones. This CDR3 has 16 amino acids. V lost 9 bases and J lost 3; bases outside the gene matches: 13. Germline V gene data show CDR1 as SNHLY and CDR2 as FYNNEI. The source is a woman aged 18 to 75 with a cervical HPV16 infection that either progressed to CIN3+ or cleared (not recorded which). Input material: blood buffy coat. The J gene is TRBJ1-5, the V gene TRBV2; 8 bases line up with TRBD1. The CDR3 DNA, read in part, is TGTGCCAGTAGGGAACTGACAGGGGCTTCCAATCAGCCC. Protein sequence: CASRELTGASNQP. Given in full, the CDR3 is CASRELTGASNQPQHF.